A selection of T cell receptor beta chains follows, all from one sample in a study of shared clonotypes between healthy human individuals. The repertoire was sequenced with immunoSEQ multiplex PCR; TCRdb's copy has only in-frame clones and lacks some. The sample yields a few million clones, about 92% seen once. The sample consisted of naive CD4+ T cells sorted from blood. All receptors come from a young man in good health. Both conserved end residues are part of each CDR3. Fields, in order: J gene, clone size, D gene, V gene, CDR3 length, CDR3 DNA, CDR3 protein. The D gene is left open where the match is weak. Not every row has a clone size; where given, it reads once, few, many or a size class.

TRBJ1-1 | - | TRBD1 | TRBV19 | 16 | TGTGCCAGTAGTATAAGGACAGGGGGTTTGAACACTGAAGCTTTCTTT | CASSIRTGGLNTEAFF
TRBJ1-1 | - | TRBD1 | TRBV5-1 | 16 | TGCGCCAGCAGCTTGGGTGTGACAGGGAGAAACACTGAAGCTTTCTTT | CASSLGVTGRNTEAFF
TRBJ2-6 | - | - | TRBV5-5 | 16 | TGTGCCAGCAGCTTTGACAGTCCCGCCGGGGCCAACGTCCTGACTTTC | CASSFDSPAGANVLTF
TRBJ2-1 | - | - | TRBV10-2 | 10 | TGCGCCAGCGGTTACAATGAGCAGTTCTTC | CASGYNEQFF
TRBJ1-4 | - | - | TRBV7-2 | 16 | TGTGCCAGCAGCCGCTTTTTAGGGGGTACTAATGAAAAACTGTTTTTT | CASSRFLGGTNEKLFF
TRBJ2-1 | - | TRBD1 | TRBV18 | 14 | TGTGCCAGCTCACCGCGGACAGGTAACAATGAGCAGTTCTTC | CASSPRTGNNEQFF
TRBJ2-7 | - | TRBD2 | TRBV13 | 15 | TGTGCCAGCAGCCTACGACTAGCGGGGTACTACGAGCAGTACTTC | CASSLRLAGYYEQYF
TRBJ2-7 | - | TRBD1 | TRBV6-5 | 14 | TGTGCCAGCAGAGGACAGGGGGAGTCCTACGAGCAGTACTTC | CASRGQGESYEQYF
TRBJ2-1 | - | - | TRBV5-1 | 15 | TGCGCCAGCAGCTTGTTCTCAGGCTGGACCAATGAGCAGTTCTTC | CASSLFSGWTNEQFF
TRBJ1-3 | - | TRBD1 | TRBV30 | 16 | TGTGCCTGGACAGGGGGCCACCTCCTCTCTGGAAACACCATATATTTT | CAWTGGHLLSGNTIYF
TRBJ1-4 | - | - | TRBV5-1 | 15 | TGCGCCAGCAGCTTGGAGGGCAGGTCTAATGAAAAACTGTTTTTT | CASSLEGRSNEKLFF
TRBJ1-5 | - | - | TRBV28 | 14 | TGTGCCAGCAGGGAGACAGGTGGTTATCAGCCCCAGCATTTT | CASRETGGYQPQHF
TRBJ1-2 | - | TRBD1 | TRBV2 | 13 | TGTGCCAGCAGTGTTCGGGACAGCTATGGCTACACCTTC | CASSVRDSYGYTF
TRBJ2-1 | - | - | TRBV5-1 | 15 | TGCGCCAGCAGCTTGGTGGCAGGGCAATACAATGAGCAGTTCTTC | CASSLVAGQYNEQFF
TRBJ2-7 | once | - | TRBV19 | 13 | TGTGCCAGTAGTACGGGCCCACTCTACGAGCAGTACTTC | CASSTGPLYEQYF
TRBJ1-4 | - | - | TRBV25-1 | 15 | TGTGCCAGCAGTGATTCTTCAGGCCGCAATGAAAAACTGTTTTTT | CASSDSSGRNEKLFF
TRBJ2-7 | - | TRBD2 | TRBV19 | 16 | TGTGCCAGTAGTATCCCGGGGACTAGCGTTAACTACGAGCAGTACTTC | CASSIPGTSVNYEQYF
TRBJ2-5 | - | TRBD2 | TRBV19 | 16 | TGTGCCAGTAGTATGGGGGGACTAGCGGGCCAAGAGACCCAGTACTTC | CASSMGGLAGQETQYF
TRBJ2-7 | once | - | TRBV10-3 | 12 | TGTGCCATAGCCAGGAATACCTTCGAGCAGTACTTC | CAIARNTFEQYF